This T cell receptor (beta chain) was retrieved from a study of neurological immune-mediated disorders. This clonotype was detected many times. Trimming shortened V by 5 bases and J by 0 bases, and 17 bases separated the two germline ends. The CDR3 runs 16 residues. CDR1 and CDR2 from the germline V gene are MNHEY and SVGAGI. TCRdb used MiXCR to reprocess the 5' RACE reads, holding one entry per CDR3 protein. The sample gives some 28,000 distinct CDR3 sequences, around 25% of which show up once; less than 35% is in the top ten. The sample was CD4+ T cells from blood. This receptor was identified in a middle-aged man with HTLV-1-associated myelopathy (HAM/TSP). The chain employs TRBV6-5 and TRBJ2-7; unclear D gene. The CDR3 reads CASSPTQMTSSYEQYF. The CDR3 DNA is TGTGCCAGCAGTCCAACACAGATGACCTCCTCCTACGAGCAGTACTTC.